This T cell receptor beta chain comes out of a study of blood T cell repertoires in COVID-19. Study at large: Donors in the United States, Italy and Spain gave samples during acute or convalescent COVID-19. The analysed material was cDNA or gDNA that came from T cells, B-cell-depleted T cells, or PBMCs.

Trimming stripped 0 bases from V and 1 base from J, with 10 bases between. Germline V gene data show CDR1 as SGHRS and CDR2 as YFSETQ. The CDR3 is 16 residues long. The data were produced by immunoSEQ multiplex PCR, yet TCRdb's version contains in-frame clones alone and is incomplete. The data contain fewer than 200,000 clones, less than 85% of them seen just once; the ten biggest clones take up less than 3%. Sequenced: peripheral blood. This chain links TRBV5-1 with TRBJ2-2, with D maybe TRBD2 (5 bases). The TCR was taken from a woman of 80 years or more with acute or convalescent COVID-19. CDR3 in amino acids: CASSLAPGVNTGELFF. As DNA, the CDR3 is TGCGCCAGCAGCTTGGCGCCCGGGGTGAACACCGGGGAGCTGTTTTTT.